The rows below give T cell receptor beta chains drawn from one sample of a study of blood T cell repertoires in COVID-19. Method: immunoSEQ multiplex PCR; TCRdb's copy keeps in-frame clones and lacks some. The sample carries a few hundred thousand clones, 82% recorded once. Sequenced: peripheral blood. The receptors were sampled from a woman aged 18-35 years with acute or convalescent COVID-19. CDR3s include the opening cysteine and the closing phenylalanine or tryptophan. Fields, in order: clone size, J gene, D gene, V gene, CDR3 DNA, CDR3 protein. The D gene is left open where the match is weak. Size values are once, few and many counts, or a class for expanded clones, and some rows have none.

>.|TRBJ2-7|TRBD1|TRBV24-1
TGTGCCACCCCGAAAAGAACCGCGGGACAGGGGATCTCCTACGAGCAGTACTTC
CATPKRTAGQGISYEQYF
>.|TRBJ1-2|.|TRBV30
TGTGCCTGGGGGGGGGCTCAGGGCTACACCTTC
CAWGGAQGYTF
>.|TRBJ2-5|TRBD2|TRBV18
TGTGCCAGCTCACCACCGACTAGCGGGACCCAAGAGACCCAGTACTTC
CASSPPTSGTQETQYF
>.|TRBJ2-2|.|TRBV7-3
TGTGCCAGCAGCCAAGGCTGGACTCCGAACACCGGGGAGCTGTTTTTT
CASSQGWTPNTGELFF
>.|TRBJ1-2|.|TRBV28
TGTGCCAGCAGTTTCTTCGACAGACTGTTACGCTATGGCTACACCTTC
CASSFFDRLLRYGYTF
>.|TRBJ2-7|.|TRBV27
TGTGCCAGCAGTTCATTTTCCGGGAGATACGAGCAGTACTTC
CASSSFSGRYEQYF
>.|TRBJ1-5|TRBD1|TRBV6-2/TRBV6-3
TGTGCCAGCAGTTCCTTTGGGACAGGTCATAGCAATCAGCCCCAGCATTTT
CASSSFGTGHSNQPQHF
>.|TRBJ2-5|.|TRBV5-1
TGCGCCAGCAGCCCTCAAGAGACCCAGTACTTC
CASSPQETQYF
>once|TRBJ2-6|.|TRBV28
TGTGCCAGCAGTTTACGGGGTATGGGCGGGGCCAACGTCCTGACTTTC
CASSLRGMGGANVLTF
>.|TRBJ2-1|TRBD2|TRBV7-9
TGTGCCAGCGGTTTTAAGGGACTAGCGGGAGGGAAAACCTACAATGAGCAGTTCTTC
CASGFKGLAGGKTYNEQFF
>.|TRBJ2-7|.|TRBV6-5
TGTGCCAGCAGTCCCCGGACAGAAACCTACGAGCAGTACTTC
CASSPRTETYEQYF
>.|TRBJ1-5|.|TRBV18
TGTGCCAGCTCACCGACAGGCTATAGCAATCAGCCCCAGCATTTT
CASSPTGYSNQPQHF
>.|TRBJ2-3|TRBD2|TRBV18
TGTGCCAGCTCACCCATAGGACTAGCGGAGAGCACAGATACGCAGTATTTT
CASSPIGLAESTDTQYF
>.|TRBJ1-1|.|TRBV6-5
TGTGCCAGCAGTCTTATTGACACTAACACTGAAGCTTTCTTT
CASSLIDTNTEAFF
>.|TRBJ1-5|.|TRBV7-2
TGTGCCAGCAGCCCGACAGAAAGGAATCAGCCCCAGCATTTT
CASSPTERNQPQHF
>.|TRBJ2-7|.|TRBV14
TGTGCCAGCAGCACTTACGGTGGGGCGGGAGAGCAGTACTTC
CASSTYGGAGEQYF
>few|TRBJ1-5|TRBD1|TRBV24-1
TGTGCCACCAGCAGGACAGGGCCTAATCAGCCCCAGCATTTT
CATSRTGPNQPQHF
>.|TRBJ2-3|.|TRBV11-2
TGTGCCAGCAGCTTAGATCCGACAGGAGCTAGCACAGATACGCAGTATTTT
CASSLDPTGASTDTQYF
>.|TRBJ2-1|.|TRBV5-6
TGTGCCAGCAGCCGTAATAGGGACACCCGTACGTTGGTCGACAGGGAGCAGTTCTTC
CASSRNRDTRTLVDREQFF
>.|TRBJ2-7|.|TRBV11-2
TGTGCCAGCAGCTTAGTGGGTAGCATCGACGAGCAGTACTTC
CASSLVGSIDEQYF
>.|TRBJ2-1|TRBD1|TRBV28
TGTGCCAGCAGTTTAGACCCCCCCGGGACAGGGGCGGATGAGCAGTTCTTC
CASSLDPPGTGADEQFF
>.|TRBJ1-2|TRBD1|TRBV4-3
TGCGCCAGCAGCCAAGATCTGACAGGGGGTCTCTATGGCTACACCTTC
CASSQDLTGGLYGYTF
>.|TRBJ2-7|TRBD1|TRBV19
TGTGCCAGTAGTATAAGACAGGGGATGTTCTACGAGCAGTACTTC
CASSIRQGMFYEQYF
>.|TRBJ1-5|TRBD1|TRBV3-1/TRBV3-2
TGTGCCAGCAGTCGGACAGGCGATAGCAATCAGCCCCAGCATTTT
CASSRTGDSNQPQHF
>once|TRBJ2-7|TRBD2|TRBV9
TGTGCCAGCAGCGTAGATGTTAGCGGGGGGCTTTGGGGCGAGCAGTACTTC
CASSVDVSGGLWGEQYF
>few|TRBJ2-7|TRBD2|TRBV5-1
TGCGCCAGCACCGGGACTAGCGACTACGAGCAGTACTTC
CASTGTSDYEQYF
>.|TRBJ1-2|.|TRBV5-1
TGCGCCAGCAGCTTGAGCCCGGACTATGGCTACACCTTC
CASSLSPDYGYTF
>.|TRBJ2-1|TRBD1|TRBV10-3
TGTGCCATCAGTGAGTCGACAGGGGAGTGGGGCAATGAGCAGTTCTTC
CAISESTGEWGNEQFF
>.|TRBJ2-2|.|TRBV4-3
TGCGCCAGCAGCGACGCTAGCCCCCCGAACACCGGGGAGCTGTTTTTT
CASSDASPPNTGELFF
>.|TRBJ2-7|.|TRBV21-1
TGTGCCAGCAAGAGACTAGCGGGAGTGGGTGGGGTTTACGAGCAGTACTTC
CASKRLAGVGGVYEQYF
>.|TRBJ2-5|.|TRBV19
TGTGCCAGTAGTATCGGGTCCGGTCCTCTCGAGTCCCAGTACTTC
CASSIGSGPLESQYF
>.|TRBJ1-3|.|TRBV7-2
TGTGCCAGCAGCTCACAGGGCTCTGGAAACACCATATATTTT
CASSSQGSGNTIYF
>.|TRBJ2-7|TRBD1|TRBV27
TGTGCCAGCAGTTCCCCGGGACAGGGGAAATACGAGCAGTACTTC
CASSSPGQGKYEQYF
>.|TRBJ1-1|TRBD1|TRBV6-5
TGTGCCAGCACCCCAGGACAGGGAGGCACTGAAGCTTTCTTT
CASTPGQGGTEAFF
>.|TRBJ1-5|.|TRBV30
TGTGCCTGGGCCCTCGGGGGGATTAGCAATCAGCCCCAGCATTTT
CAWALGGISNQPQHF
>few|TRBJ2-3|.|TRBV11-2
TGTGCCAGCAGCCCCGAAGCGGGCACAGATACGCAGTATTTT
CASSPEAGTDTQYF
>many|TRBJ2-1|.|TRBV19
TGTGCCAGTAGACGGGGAGGCGGCAGCTCCTACAATGAGCAGTTCTTC
CASRRGGGSSYNEQFF
>.|TRBJ1-1|.|TRBV28
TGTGCCAGCAGTTTTGATTTTAATTCAGGTATGAACACTGAAGCTTTCTTT
CASSFDFNSGMNTEAFF
>.|TRBJ2-1|.|TRBV4-3
TGCGCCAGCAGCCAGGACCAGGGGATTGCCTACAATGAGCAGTTCTTC
CASSQDQGIAYNEQFF
>.|TRBJ2-1|TRBD2|TRBV5-8
TGTGCCAGCAGCCTTAGCGGGAGGGCCTGGAGTGAGCAGTTCTTC
CASSLSGRAWSEQFF
>.|TRBJ1-5|.|TRBV30
TGTGCCTGGAGTGTACTAGGTAGCAATCAGCCCCAGCATTTT
CAWSVLGSNQPQHF
>.|TRBJ2-3|TRBD2|TRBV5-1
TGCGCCAGCAGCTATCCCTTACCGGGACTAGCGGGAGGGAAAGATACGCAGTATTTT
CASSYPLPGLAGGKDTQYF
>.|TRBJ2-3|TRBD2|TRBV9
TGTGCCAGCAGCGTAGGGGATGGGACTAGCGGAAACACAGATACGCAGTATTTT
CASSVGDGTSGNTDTQYF
>.|TRBJ1-4|TRBD1|TRBV11-2
TGTGCCAGCAGCGCAGCGACAGGGGGTAGTGAAAAACTGTTTTTT
CASSAATGGSEKLFF
>.|TRBJ2-7|TRBD1|TRBV28
TGTGCCAGCAGTCAGGGACAGGGCTACGAGCAGTACTTC
CASSQGQGYEQYF
>once|TRBJ2-7|.|TRBV19
TGTGCCAGCACGCCGACAGGATCCTACGAGCAGTACTTC
CASTPTGSYEQYF
>.|TRBJ2-7|.|TRBV5-5
TGTGCCAGCAGCTTGTTGTACAGGGAGGGATCCATGTACTTC
CASSLLYREGSMYF
>.|TRBJ1-1|TRBD1|TRBV3-1/TRBV3-2
TGTGCCAGCAGCCTTGACAGGGTCACTGAAGCTTTCTTT
CASSLDRVTEAFF
>.|TRBJ2-1|TRBD2|TRBV27
TGTGCCAGCACCTTAGCGGGATCCTACAATGAGCAGTTCTTC
CASTLAGSYNEQFF
>few|TRBJ1-2|.|TRBV20-1
TGCAGTGCTAGTGGGGGCTCCTCGAGTAACTATGGCTACACCTTC
CSASGGSSSNYGYTF
>once|TRBJ2-4|.|TRBV27
TGTGCCAGCAGTTTATCAAGGGGGGGGTTAACCAAAAACATTCAGTACTTC
CASSLSRGGLTKNIQYF
>.|TRBJ2-1|.|TRBV29-1
TGCAGCGTTGAAGCTATCGATGAGCAGTTCTTC
CSVEAIDEQFF
>.|TRBJ1-1|TRBD1|TRBV4-3
TGCGCCAGCAGCCCAGGGACAGGGGGGAACACTGAAGCTTTCTTT
CASSPGTGGNTEAFF
>once|TRBJ1-1|TRBD1|TRBV6-5
TGTGCCAGCAGTTGGACGGGACAGGGGGTCGCTGAAGCTTTCTTT
CASSWTGQGVAEAFF
>.|TRBJ1-6|.|TRBV5-1
TGCGCCAGCAGCTTGGGGGCAGGGAGGCTACGGGGATATTCACCCCTCCACTTT
CASSLGAGRLRGYSPLHF
>.|TRBJ1-1|TRBD1|TRBV7-9
TGTGCCAGCAGCTTAGTGGGGGACAGGGTTCTTACTGAAGCTTTCTTT
CASSLVGDRVLTEAFF
>.|TRBJ2-2|.|TRBV4-3
TGCGCCAGCAGCCAAGATCCGGGATGGACCGGGGAGCTGTTTTTT
CASSQDPGWTGELFF
>.|TRBJ2-3|.|TRBV12-3/TRBV12-4
TGTGCCAGCACAAGCGGCACAGATACGCAGTATTTT
CASTSGTDTQYF
>.|TRBJ2-2|TRBD2|TRBV5-1
TGCGCCAGCAGCTTGGGTACAGCGGGAGGTTCGGCCGGGGAGCTGTTTTTT
CASSLGTAGGSAGELFF
>once|TRBJ1-1|.|TRBV27
TGTGCCAGCAGTTTATCCCCCTACCGGACTGAAGCTTTCTTT
CASSLSPYRTEAFF